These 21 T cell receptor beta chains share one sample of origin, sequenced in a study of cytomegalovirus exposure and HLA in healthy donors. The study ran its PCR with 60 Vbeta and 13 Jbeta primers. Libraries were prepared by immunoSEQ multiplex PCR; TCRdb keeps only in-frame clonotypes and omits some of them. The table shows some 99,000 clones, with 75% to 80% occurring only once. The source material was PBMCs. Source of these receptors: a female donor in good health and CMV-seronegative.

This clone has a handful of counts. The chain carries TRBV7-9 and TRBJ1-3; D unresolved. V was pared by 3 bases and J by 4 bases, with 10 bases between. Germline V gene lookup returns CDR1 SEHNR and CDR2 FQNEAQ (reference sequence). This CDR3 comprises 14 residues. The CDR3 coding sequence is TGTGCCAGCAGCTTGAGGGCGGCGGGAAACACCATATATTTT. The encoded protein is CASSLRAAGNTIYF.

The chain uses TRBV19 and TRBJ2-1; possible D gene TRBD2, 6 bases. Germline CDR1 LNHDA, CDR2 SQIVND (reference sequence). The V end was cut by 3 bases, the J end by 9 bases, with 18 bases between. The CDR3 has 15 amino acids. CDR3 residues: CASSITSPTFGEQFF. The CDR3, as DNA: TGTGCCAGTAGTATTACTAGCCCCACTTTCGGTGAGCAGTTCTTC.

The CDR3 region has the DNA TGTGCCAGCACCGCGAGGGGGACAGGGGGCTTTTCCTACAATGAGCAGTTCTTC. Its translation is CASTARGTGGFSYNEQFF. The chain carries TRBV7-6 and TRBJ2-1; 12 bases fit TRBD1. Germline V gene sequence: CDR1 SGHVS, CDR2 FNYEAQ. Trimming took 7 bases from V and 1 from J; bases not matched to a gene: 11. The CDR3 has 18 residues.

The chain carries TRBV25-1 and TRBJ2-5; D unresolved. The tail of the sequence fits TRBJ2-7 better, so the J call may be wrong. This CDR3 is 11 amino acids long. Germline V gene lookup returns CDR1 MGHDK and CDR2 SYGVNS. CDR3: CASSLDYEQYF. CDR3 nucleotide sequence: TGTGCCAGCAGTTTGGACTACGAGCAGTACTTC.

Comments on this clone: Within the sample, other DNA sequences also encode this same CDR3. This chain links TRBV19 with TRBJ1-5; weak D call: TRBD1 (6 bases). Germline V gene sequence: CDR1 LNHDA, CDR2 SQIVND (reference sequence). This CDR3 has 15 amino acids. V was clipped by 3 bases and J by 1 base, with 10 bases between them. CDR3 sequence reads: CASSIGQRSNQPQHF. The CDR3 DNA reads TGTGCCAGTAGTATCGGACAGCGGAGCAATCAGCCCCAGCATTTT. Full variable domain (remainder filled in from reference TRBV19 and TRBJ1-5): DGGITQSPKYLFRKEGQNVTLSCEQNLNHDAMYWYRQDPGQGLRLIYYSQIVNDFQKGDIAEGYSVSREKKESFPLTVTSAQKNPTAFYLCASSIGQRSNQPQHFGDGTRLSIL.

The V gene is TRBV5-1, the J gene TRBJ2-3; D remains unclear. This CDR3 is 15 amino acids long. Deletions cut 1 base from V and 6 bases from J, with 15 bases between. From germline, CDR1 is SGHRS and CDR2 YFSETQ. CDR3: CASSLIPGSWDTQYF. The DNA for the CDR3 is TGCGCCAGCAGCTTGATTCCGGGTAGCTGGGATACGCAGTATTTT.

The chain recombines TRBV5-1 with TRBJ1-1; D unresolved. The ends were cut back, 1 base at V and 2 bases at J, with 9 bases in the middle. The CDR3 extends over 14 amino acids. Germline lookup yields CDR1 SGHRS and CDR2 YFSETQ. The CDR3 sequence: CASSLSRPNTEAFF. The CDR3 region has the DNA TGCGCCAGCAGCTTGAGCAGGCCTAACACTGAAGCTTTCTTT. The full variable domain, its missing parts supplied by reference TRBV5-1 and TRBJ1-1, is KAGVTQTPRYLIKTRGQQVTLSCSPISGHRSVSWYQQTPGQGLQFLFEYFSETQRNKGNFPGRFSGRQFSNSRSEMNVSTLELGDSALYLCASSLSRPNTEAFFGQGTRLTVV.

The chain's CDR3 is CASSVGTGYEKLFF. In DNA form, the CDR3 reads TGTGCCAGCAGCGTCGGGACAGGGTATGAAAAACTGTTTTTT. The rearrangement joins TRBV9 to TRBJ1-4, with 9 bases identical to TRBD1. Losses at the gene ends were 2 bases for V and 6 bases for J; bases not matched to a gene: 2. The CDR3 spans 14 residues. Germline V gene sequence: CDR1 SGDLS, CDR2 YYNGEE.

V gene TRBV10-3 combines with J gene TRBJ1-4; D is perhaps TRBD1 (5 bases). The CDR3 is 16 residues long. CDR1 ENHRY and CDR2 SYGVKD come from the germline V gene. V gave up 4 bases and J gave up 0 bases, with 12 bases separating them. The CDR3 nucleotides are TGTGCCATCAGTGCCAGGCAGGGCACAACTAATGAAAAACTGTTTTTT. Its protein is CAISARQGTTNEKLFF.

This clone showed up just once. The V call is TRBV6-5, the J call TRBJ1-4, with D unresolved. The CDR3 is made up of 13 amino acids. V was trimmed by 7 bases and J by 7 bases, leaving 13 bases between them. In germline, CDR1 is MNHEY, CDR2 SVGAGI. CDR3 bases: TGTGCCAGCACTAGGGCGGCGGGTGAAAAACTGTTTTTT. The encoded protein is CASTRAAGEKLFF.

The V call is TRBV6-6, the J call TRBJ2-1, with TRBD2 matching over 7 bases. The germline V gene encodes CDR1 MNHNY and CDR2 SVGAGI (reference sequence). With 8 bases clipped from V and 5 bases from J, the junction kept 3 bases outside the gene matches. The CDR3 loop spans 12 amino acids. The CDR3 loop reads CASAGANNEQFF. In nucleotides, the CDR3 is TGTGCCAGCGCGGGAGCAAACAATGAGCAGTTCTTC.

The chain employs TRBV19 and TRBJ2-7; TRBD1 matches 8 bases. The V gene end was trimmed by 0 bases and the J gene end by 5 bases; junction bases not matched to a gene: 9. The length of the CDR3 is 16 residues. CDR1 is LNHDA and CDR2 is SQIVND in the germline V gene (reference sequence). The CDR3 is CASSIEMTGAINEQYF. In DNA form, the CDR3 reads TGTGCCAGTAGTATAGAGATGACAGGGGCTATAAACGAGCAGTACTTC.

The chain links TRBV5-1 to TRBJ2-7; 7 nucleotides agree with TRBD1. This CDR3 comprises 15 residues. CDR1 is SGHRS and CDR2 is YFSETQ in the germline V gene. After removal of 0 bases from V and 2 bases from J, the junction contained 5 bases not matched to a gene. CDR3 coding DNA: TGCGCCAGCAGCTTGGTACTTACAGGGGCCTACGAGCAGTACTTC. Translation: CASSLVLTGAYEQYF.

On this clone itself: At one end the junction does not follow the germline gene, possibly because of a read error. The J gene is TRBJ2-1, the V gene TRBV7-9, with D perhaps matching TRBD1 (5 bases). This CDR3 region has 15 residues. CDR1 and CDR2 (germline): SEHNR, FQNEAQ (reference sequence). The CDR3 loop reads CSSSPKPPGYDEQFF. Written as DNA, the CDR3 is TGTTCCAGCAGCCCCAAGCCCCCAGGGTATGATGAGCAGTTCTTC.

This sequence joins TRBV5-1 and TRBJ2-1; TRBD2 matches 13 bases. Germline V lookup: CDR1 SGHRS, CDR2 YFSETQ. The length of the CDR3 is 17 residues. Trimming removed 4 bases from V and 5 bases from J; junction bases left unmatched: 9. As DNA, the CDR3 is TGCGCCAGCAGCCCAACCCAACTAGCGGGAGGGAACAATGAGCAGTTCTTC. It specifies CASSPTQLAGGNNEQFF.

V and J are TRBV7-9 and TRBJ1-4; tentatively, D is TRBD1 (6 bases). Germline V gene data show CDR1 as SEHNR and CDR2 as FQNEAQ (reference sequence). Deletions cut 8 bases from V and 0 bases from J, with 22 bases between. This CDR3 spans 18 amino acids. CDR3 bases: TGTGCCAGCTTGTCGTGGGCAGGGGTTTCGACAACTAATGAAAAACTGTTTTTT. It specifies CASLSWAGVSTTNEKLFF. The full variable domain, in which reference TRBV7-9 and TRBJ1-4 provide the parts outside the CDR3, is DTGVSQNPRHKITKRGQNVTFRCDPISEHNRLYWYRQTLGQGPEFLTYFQNEAQLEKSRLLSDRFSAERPKGSFSTLEIQRTEQGDSAMYLCASLSWAGVSTTNEKLFFGSGTQLSVL.

CDR3 bases: TGTGCCAGCAGTTTATCAGGCCGTCGCGGGACGAACACTGAAGCTTTCTTT. This translates into CASSLSGRRGTNTEAFF. The chain uses TRBV27 and TRBJ1-1, with D tentatively TRBD1 (5 bases). V lost 0 bases to trimming and J lost 1 base, with 15 bases between them. Germline V gene data show CDR1 as MNHEY and CDR2 as SMNVEV (reference sequence). This CDR3 is 17 amino acids long.

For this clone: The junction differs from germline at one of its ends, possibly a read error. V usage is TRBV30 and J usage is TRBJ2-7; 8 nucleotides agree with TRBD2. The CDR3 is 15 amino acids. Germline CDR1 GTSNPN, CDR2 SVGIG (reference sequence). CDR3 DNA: TGTGCCTGGAGTGCAAACCGGGACTTCGCCCTCGGGGGGGACTTC. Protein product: CAWSANRDFALGGDF. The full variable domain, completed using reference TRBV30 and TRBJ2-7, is SQTIHQWPATLVQPVGSPLSLECTVEGTSNPNLYWYRQAAGRGLQLLFYSVGIGQISSEVPQNLSASRPQDRQFILSSKKLLLSDSGFYLCAWSANRDFALGGDFGPGTRLTVT.

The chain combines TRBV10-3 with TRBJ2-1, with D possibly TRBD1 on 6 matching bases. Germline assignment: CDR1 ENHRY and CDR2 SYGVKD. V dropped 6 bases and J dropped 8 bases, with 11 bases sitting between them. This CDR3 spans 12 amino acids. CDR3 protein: CAISPGVDEQFF. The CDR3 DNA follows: TGTGCCATCAGCCCAGGGGTTGATGAGCAGTTCTTC.

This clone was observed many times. The CDR3 nucleotides read TGTGCCAGCAGCACCCGGGACAGGCCTAACTATGGCTACACCTTC. Translating gives CASSTRDRPNYGYTF. The chain uses TRBV7-9 and TRBJ1-2; 8 bases map to TRBD1. Unmatched junction bases numbered 5, after V lost 5 bases and J lost 0 bases. The CDR3 runs to 15 residues. From germline, CDR1 is SEHNR and CDR2 FQNEAQ (reference sequence).

The CDR3 region is CASSPTGSHNEQFF. The CDR3 DNA reads as TGTGCCAGCAGTCCGACAGGGTCTCACAATGAGCAGTTCTTC. This chain uses TRBV6-5 with TRBJ2-1; 7 positions agree with TRBD1. Trimming at V came to 5 bases and at J to 5 bases, leaving 6 bases not matched to a gene. Germline V gives CDR1 MNHEY, CDR2 SVGAGI. The CDR3 has 14 amino acids.